This T cell receptor (beta chain) was sequenced in a study of blood T cells in healthy people across ages. General study points: PBMC samples, being unsorted, prevented any conclusive comparison of naive and antigen-experienced cells. Researchers deemed the diversity estimates from one million T cells underestimates. When set beside aged donors, long-lived donors presented more naive CD4+ cells and higher diversity.

It was with a sample-barcoded 5' primer and a J-beta primer mix that a second PCR of about 7 to 12 cycles was run. The template-switch adaptor, which had 12 random nucleotides, put a tag on each cDNA molecule. Using its own MiXCR run on the 5' RACE reads, TCRdb lists one record per CDR3 protein. Here the sample spans 1.5 million to 2 million distinct CDR3 sequences, 25% to 30% being singletons. The germline CDR1 and CDR2 sequences are SGDLS and YYNGEE. Trimming took off 4 bases at V and 7 bases at J, with 24 bases between the two ends. The CDR3 is made up of 17 amino acids. As for this clonotype: The target antigen is unknown.

Specimen: blood. V gene TRBV9 combines with J gene TRBJ2-1; a weak D match, TRBD2 (7 bases). The receptor was derived from a woman aged 30 to 39 in good health. CDR3 DNA: TGTGCCAGCAGCCCAAGGGGGGGGGGCGGTATCGATAATGAGCAGTTCTTC. Translating it yields CASSPRGGGGIDNEQFF.